These 10 T cell receptor beta chains share one sample of origin, sequenced in a study of CXCR3-negative and CXCR3-positive naive CD8 T cells. The study, taken as a whole, reports: Relative to CXCR3-negative naive cells, CXCR3-positive naive cells had more hydrophobic TRB CDR3s.

These TCRs are of unknown antigen specificity. The libraries of TRB cDNA were prepared using 5' RACE with UMI labels. TCRdb reprocessed the 5' RACE reads; each CDR3 protein has one entry and no DNA is given. The clone table shows nearly 110,000 distinct CDR3 sequences, with the ten largest holding approximately 0.38%. Sequences were obtained from naive CXCR3+ CD8+ T cells from blood. As for subset: CD45RO-CCR7+CD27+CD95- naive CD8+ T cells expressing CXCR3 (TNR3+). The receptors derive from a human donor in good health. Some clones in this sample may be carry-over from other donors' samples.

CDR3 loop: CATWDGRETQYF. This sequence joins TRBV6-6 and TRBJ2-5; TCRdb lists TRBD1, though no DNA is available to test this call. Looked up from germline, CDR1 is MNHNY and CDR2 is SVGAGI (reference sequence). CDR3 length: 12 amino acids.

V and J are TRBV7-9 and TRBJ2-7. This CDR3 region has 13 residues. CDR1 and CDR2 from the germline V gene are SEHNR and FQNEAQ (reference sequence). CDR3 sequence: CASSLAGFDEQYF.

V gene TRBV18 combines with J gene TRBJ2-1. CDR1 is KGHSH and CDR2 is LQKENI in the germline V gene. The CDR3 has 15 residues. The CDR3 loop is CASSLSRNSYNEQFF. Together with reference TRBV18 and TRBJ2-1, the CDR3 gives the full variable domain: NAGVMQNPRHLVRRRGQEARLRCSPMKGHSHVYWYRQLPEEGLKFMVYLQKENIIDESGMPKERFSAEFPKEGPSILRIQQVVRGDSAAYFCASSLSRNSYNEQFFGPGTRLTVL.

The rearrangement links TRBV5-4 to TRBJ1-2; the TCRdb call, TRBD1, lacks DNA for checking. Germline assignment: CDR1 SGHNT and CDR2 YYREEE (reference sequence). This CDR3 has 14 residues. The CDR3 reads CASSFRTGYYGYTF.

The chain links TRBV11-3 to TRBJ2-7; TCRdb reports TRBD1, a call that lacks DNA to check it against. Germline CDR1 is SGHNT and CDR2 is YENEEA. The CDR3 has 15 amino acids. The CDR3 sequence: CASSFSAGVSYEQYF. The full variable domain, rest sourced from reference TRBV11-3 and TRBJ2-7, is EAGVVQSPRYKIIEKKQPVAFWCNPISGHNTLYWYLQNLGQGPELLIRYENEEAVDDSQLPKDRFSAERLKGVDSTLKIQPAELGDSAVYLCASSFSAGVSYEQYFGPGTRLTVT.

CDR3 amino acids: CASSLEGGHVDTQYF. The rearrangement uses TRBV5-1 and TRBJ2-3; TCRdb selects TRBD1, and the lack of DNA leaves this call unchecked. The CDR3 has 15 amino acids. CDR1 is SGHRS, CDR2 YFSETQ, per germline.

This chain links TRBV24-1 with TRBJ2-1; absent DNA, TCRdb's TRBD1 call cannot be checked. This CDR3 comprises 14 residues. The germline CDR1 and CDR2 sequences are KGHDR and SFDVKD. CDR3 loop: CATSAPGQNGEQFF.

The chain employs TRBV5-6 and TRBJ2-6; lacking DNA, the TRBD2 call made by TCRdb goes unchecked. The germline V gene has CDR1 SGHDT and CDR2 YYEEEE. This CDR3 has 15 amino acids. CDR3 region: CASSLGGGGANVLTF.

This chain joins TRBV3-1 and TRBJ2-1; TCRdb returns TRBD2, unconfirmable since there is no DNA. The CDR3 loop spans 16 amino acids. In germline, CDR1 is LGHDT, CDR2 YNNKEL (reference sequence). The CDR3 sequence: CASSPPGLAGDNEQFF.

The chain carries TRBV25-1 and TRBJ2-1; TCRdb's assignment of TRBD2 cannot be checked, as there is no DNA. The CDR3 totals 14 residues. Germline CDR1 MGHDK, CDR2 SYGVNS. This CDR3 reads CASSEAGLDNEQFF. Full variable domain (remainder filled in from reference TRBV25-1 and TRBJ2-1): EADIYQTPRYLVIGTGKKITLECSQTMGHDKMYWYQQDPGMELHLIHYSYGVNSTEKGDLSSESTVSRIRTEHFPLTLESARPSHTSQYLCASSEAGLDNEQFFGPGTRLTVL.